This TCR beta chain was sequenced for a study of neurological immune-mediated disorders. Healthy control participants comprised blood bank volunteers in Maryland, USA. In germline, CDR1 is SGHRS, CDR2 YFSETQ. The V end lost 2 bases, the J end lost 8 bases, and 20 bases lay between the germline ends. CDR3 length: 17 amino acids. This clonotype was picked up many times. Using its own MiXCR run on the 5' RACE reads, TCRdb lists one record per CDR3 protein. The sample carries about 38,000 distinct CDR3 sequences, more than 4.5% recorded once. Material for sequencing was CD4+ T cells from blood. This sequence originates from a man younger than 30 in good health. The chain has TRBV5-1 and TRBJ1-6; D is undetermined. CDR3 region: CASSFQPQNSFDSPLHF. Here the CDR3 DNA reads TGCGCCAGCAGCTTCCAGCCCCAGAACTCGTTCGATTCACCCCTCCACTTT.